This T cell receptor (beta chain) appears in the sequencing data of a study of blood T cells in healthy people across ages (dated by TCRdb to between 2015 and 2016). In the study overall: Template switching captured roughly one uniquely barcoded TCR beta cDNA molecule per two T cells in model experiments. Using the same blood draw, the study looked at two additional independent replicas of 1 million unique cDNA reads for two donors, one aged 18 to 30 and the other aged 80 or older. The donors were split into four age groups: young (average roughly 15 years), middle-aged (about 40), aged (over 55) and long-lived (roughly 86). The study measured age-related changes in TCR beta repertoire diversity using deep sequencing normalized with unique cDNA molecular identifiers.

Libraries were prepared through 5' RACE. Reads for this sample came from an Illumina HiSeq 2500. A second about 7 to 12 cycle PCR used a sample-barcoded 5' primer and a J-beta primer mix. A unique molecular identifier was introduced onto each TCR beta cDNA molecule by a template-switch 5' adaptor carrying 12 random nucleotides. Each sample yielded at least 2.5 million CDR3-containing paired-end reads. All of the RNA was converted into first-strand cDNA using the Mint cDNA synthesis kit, with a TRBC-specific oligonucleotide serving as the primer. Following uracil-DNA glycosylase treatment, a first 18-cycle PCR with universal primers M1SS and BC2_uni_R was performed on all cDNA. In the source study's methods: Each sample was normalized by randomly selecting 1 million high-quality reads, each carrying a distinct molecular identifier. Instead of being binned into consensus sequences, reads with shared molecular identifiers were discarded. MiTCR, with a Q25 quality threshold and the strictest error-elimination algorithm, was used for CDR3 identification, clonotype clustering and error correction. A nonparametric unseen species model with Euler transformation was used to estimate lower-bound total TCR beta diversity. The public reads were reprocessed in TCRdb via fastp at Q25 and MiXCR, keeping in-frame beta chains. Rows with one shared CDR3 protein collapse into an entry with the most common genes and DNA. Clone size and V and J calls follow TCRdb, not the original study. This sample has approximately 580,000 distinct CDR3 sequences in its table, and 20% to 30% of those were observed once. The ten most abundant clones make up 8.7% of the sample.

This clonotype was counted only a few times. Its target antigen remains unknown. The input lacks base qualities; no much larger clone sits a single base away. Systemically healthy Caucasian individuals from Russia, 35 to 40 in total and aged about 6 to 90 years, were included as donors. About 10 milliliters of peripheral blood were drawn from each donor into EDTA-treated Vacutainer tubes. Ficoll-Paque density-gradient centrifugation was used to isolate PBMCs, with at least 7 million obtained per sample. Trizol reagent was used to extract total RNA from the PBMCs, yielding at least 5.5 micrograms per sample. For every donor, an aliquot of PBMCs went through flow cytometry to measure the percentages of naive CD45RAhigh/CD27high T cells. General study outcomes and caveats: Estimates of total diversity based on one million sequenced T cells were considered lower bounds and underestimates. Observed TCR beta diversity correlated strongly with the percentage of naive T cells measured by flow cytometry. Because donor CMV infection status was unknown, age-related changes in expanded clonotypes were potentially confounded. The long-lived group showed more naive CD4+ T cells, fewer expanded clones and increased TCR diversity than the aged group, suggesting age selection. As age increased, observed TCR beta diversity per million T cells dropped in a roughly linear way, and a significant reduction was already evident by age around 41. Because profiling used bulk unsorted PBMCs, naive and antigen-experienced compartments could not be compared conclusively.

These same data were also listed under a study on T cells of mothers and their children. From the second report: The donors were nine systemically healthy Caucasian individuals, made up of three mothers and their six children. cDNA synthesis used all of the extracted RNA, with approximately 1.4 ug of RNA in each 15 ul reaction. In the second PCR, sample barcodes and 2-4 random nucleotides were introduced via the M1S primer. Over 8 million TCR beta CDR3 reads came from each mother, compared with 2.5 million to 3.5 million reads from each child. TCR recombination output is similarly shaped by thymic selection in related and unrelated pairs, with a minor effect exerted by inherited differences. Normalized repertoire overlap was always slightly but never significantly higher in related than unrelated mother-child pairs. With a sensitivity of approximately 93 clones per million clonotypes, no persistent microchimeric T cell clones were detected. In the study, deep NGS was used to compare the TCR beta repertoires of mothers and children, and features distinguishing related mother-child pairs from unrelated individuals were sought. Mothers averaged about 37 +/- 4 years of age and children averaged roughly 10 +/- 4 years. After adapter ligation with NEBNext reagents, the libraries were sequenced on Illumina HiSeq 2000 with 100+100 nt paired-end reads. To avoid cross-contamination, the mother libraries and the child libraries were prepared a month apart and sequenced in separate runs. Each donor had between roughly 450,000 and 2,300,000 distinct TCR beta clonotypes identified. Naive TCR beta clonotypes were estimated from low-frequency clonotypes matched to each donor's FACS-determined naive share, without sorting.

Sequenced material: blood. The sequence was collected from a boy between 10 and 17 years old in good health.

The bases are TGTGCCAGCAGTTACTCCGGGGCAGATACGCAGTATTTT. The encoded protein is CASSYSGADTQYF. The chain links TRBV6-6 with TRBJ2-3; a tentative D match to TRBD2 spans 5 bases. Taken from cysteine to phenylalanine, the CDR3 has 13 residues. Just the 39-base CDR3 DNA is kept, in frame starting at base 1. Trimming takes 0 bases from V and 4 bases from J, and the germline ends sit 5 bases apart. The germline V gene (reference sequence) supplies CDR1 MNHNY and CDR2 SVGAGI.